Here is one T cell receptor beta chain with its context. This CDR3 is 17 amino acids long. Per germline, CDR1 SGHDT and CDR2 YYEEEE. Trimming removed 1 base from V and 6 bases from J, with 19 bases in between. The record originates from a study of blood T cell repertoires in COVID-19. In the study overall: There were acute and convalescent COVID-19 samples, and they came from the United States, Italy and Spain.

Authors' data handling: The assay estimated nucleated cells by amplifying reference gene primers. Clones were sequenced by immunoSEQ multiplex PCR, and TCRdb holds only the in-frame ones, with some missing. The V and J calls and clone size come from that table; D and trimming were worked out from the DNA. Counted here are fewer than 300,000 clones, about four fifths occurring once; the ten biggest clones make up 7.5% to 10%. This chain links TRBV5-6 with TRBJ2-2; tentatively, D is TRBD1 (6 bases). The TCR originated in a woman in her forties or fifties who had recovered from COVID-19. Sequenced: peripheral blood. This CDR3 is CASSLMTGPFLAGELFF. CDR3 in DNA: TGTGCCAGCAGCTTGATGACAGGTCCCTTTCTGGCCGGGGAGCTGTTTTTT.